The 24 T cell receptor beta chains listed next were all sequenced from one sample in a study of blood T cell repertoires in COVID-19. Measured with immunoSEQ multiplex PCR; TCRdb has only the in-frame clones, and not every one. The data contain over 250,000 clones, approximately 85% of them singletons. The sample consisted of peripheral blood. These receptors were obtained from a middle-aged man with active or convalescent COVID-19.

This clone was seen once. Other DNA sequences in this sample translate to the same CDR3. The J gene is TRBJ2-7, the V gene TRBV28; perhaps TRBD2 as D (5 bases). The CDR3 runs to 12 residues. The germline V gene encodes CDR1 MDHEN and CDR2 SYDVKM. Deletions cut 5 bases from V and 3 bases from J, with 8 bases between. CDR3 DNA sequence: TGTGCCAGCAGTCGGGGTAGCTACGAGCAGTACTTC. Translated, it gives CASSRGSYEQYF.

The rearrangement joins TRBV28 to TRBJ1-2; a weak D match, TRBD1 (5 bases). The V and J ends lost 8 bases and 8 bases respectively, with 15 bases between them. CDR3 size: 12 residues. Germline CDR1 and CDR2: MDHEN and SYDVKM. The CDR3 is CASGYPGWGYTF. CDR3 DNA: TGTGCCAGCGGGTATCCAGGGTGGGGCTACACCTTC.

This chain connects TRBV3-1 (or the pseudogene TRBV3-2) to TRBJ1-6, with D possibly being TRBD1 (6 bases). CDR1 LGHDT and CDR2 YNNKEL come from the germline V gene (reference sequence). The ends were cut back, 4 bases at V and 8 bases at J, with 15 bases in the middle. CDR3 length equals 15 residues. The CDR3 reads CASSPGTPGYSPLHF. CDR3 DNA sequence: TGTGCCAGCAGCCCGGGGACACCCGGATATTCACCCCTCCACTTT.

This chain joins TRBV4-2 and TRBJ2-7; the D gene is possibly TRBD2 (6 bases). V shed 3 bases and J shed 6 bases, with 15 bases lying between them. The CDR3 spans 14 residues. Germline V gene sequence: CDR1 LGHNA, CDR2 YNFKEQ. DNA of the CDR3: TGTGCCAGCAGCCATTCCGGGGGTGGGGGCGAGCAGTACTTC. This translates into CASSHSGGGGEQYF.

V and J are TRBV3-1 (or the pseudogene TRBV3-2) and TRBJ2-7; a weak D match, TRBD2 (6 bases). V was trimmed by 2 bases and J by 6 bases, leaving 17 bases between them. The CDR3 is made up of 15 amino acids. The germline gives CDR1 LGHDT, CDR2 YNNKEL (reference sequence). CDR3 in DNA: TGTGCCAGCAGCCAACGGGGCGGGGCGGGCGCCGAGCAGTACTTC. It is translated as CASSQRGGAGAEQYF.

The V gene is TRBV5-1, the J gene TRBJ1-1; D remains unclear. Germline V lookup: CDR1 SGHRS, CDR2 YFSETQ. The CDR3 has 14 amino acids. V was shortened by 5 bases and J by 2 bases, with 13 bases between the two germline ends. DNA for the CDR3: TGCGCCAGCAGGCTTTACGGGTCCAACACTGAAGCTTTCTTT. Its protein product is CASRLYGSNTEAFF.

V is TRBV11-2 and J is TRBJ2-1, with no clear D. The CDR3 runs to 15 residues. Germline CDR1 and CDR2: SGHAT and FQNNGV. V lost 0 bases and J 2 bases, leaving 8 bases between the germline ends. As DNA, the CDR3 is TGTGCCAGCAGCTTAGAGAGGTTGGCCTACAATGAGCAGTTCTTC. It translates to CASSLERLAYNEQFF. The full variable domain, completed using reference TRBV11-2 and TRBJ2-1, is EAGVAQSPRYKIIEKRQSVAFWCNPISGHATLYWYQQILGQGPKLLIQFQNNGVVDDSQLPKDRFSAERLKGVDSTLKIQPAKLEDSAVYLCASSLERLAYNEQFFGPGTRLTVL.

This rearrangement joins TRBV6-5 to TRBJ2-1, with TRBD1 identical over 7 bases. Germline loops: CDR1 MNHEY, CDR2 SVGAGI. This CDR3 is built from 15 residues. With V trimmed by 6 bases and J by 2 bases, 7 bases remained unmatched. The CDR3 region has the DNA TGTGCCAGCAGCTCACAGGGGATGGCCTACAATGAGCAGTTCTTC. Amino acids: CASSSQGMAYNEQFF.

The V and J genes are TRBV2 and TRBJ1-1; a weak D match, TRBD1 (5 bases). V was shortened by 0 bases and J by 6 bases, with 11 bases between the two germline ends. The CDR3 consists of 14 residues. CDR1 is SNHLY, CDR2 FYNNEI, per germline. The CDR3 spells CASSEARGLAEAFF. Written as DNA, the CDR3 is TGTGCCAGCAGTGAAGCGCGGGGCCTGGCTGAAGCTTTCTTT.

This clone has a handful of counts. The chain links TRBV5-4 to TRBJ1-1; 9 bases map to TRBD1. V was clipped by 0 bases and J by 1 base; unmatched bases: 7. The CDR3 covers 17 residues. Germline CDR1 SGHNT, CDR2 YYREEE (reference sequence). The CDR3 sequence: CASSLARDRAGNTEAFF. CDR3 DNA sequence: TGTGCCAGCAGCTTGGCGAGGGACAGGGCAGGGAACACTGAAGCTTTCTTT.

The chain uses TRBV29-1 and TRBJ2-3; TRBD2 matches 10 bases. This CDR3 comprises 15 residues. In germline, CDR1 is SQVTM, CDR2 ANQGSEA. V lost 4 bases and J lost 6; bases outside the gene matches: 10. The CDR3 bases are TGCAGCGTTGTGGGAGCGGGAGGGGGTTTTGATACGCAGTATTTT. It is translated as CSVVGAGGGFDTQYF.

The chain carries TRBV4-2 and TRBJ1-1; D not certain. The V end lost 3 bases, the J end lost 0 bases, and 5 bases lay between the germline ends. Germline V gene data show CDR1 as LGHNA and CDR2 as YNFKEQ. The CDR3 is 13 amino acids. The CDR3 DNA follows: TGTGCCAGCAGCCATTATTTGAACACTGAAGCTTTCTTT. Translation gives CASSHYLNTEAFF.

The V call is TRBV18, the J call TRBJ2-1; 8 bases line up with TRBD1. V shed 2 bases and J 9 bases; nucleotides not matched to a gene: 12. Germline V gene sequence: CDR1 KGHSH, CDR2 LQKENI. This CDR3 has 16 amino acids. CDR3: CASSPYQGAEGGEQFF. CDR3 nucleotides: TGTGCCAGCTCACCATACCAGGGGGCCGAAGGGGGTGAGCAGTTCTTC.

V gene TRBV5-1 combines with J gene TRBJ1-1, with 7 positions matching TRBD1. Germline-derived CDR1 and CDR2 are SGHRS and YFSETQ. The CDR3 loop spans 13 amino acids. V shed 0 bases, J shed 11 bases, and the junction held 7 bases outside the gene matches. The CDR3 DNA follows: TGCGCCAGCAGCTTGGATGAACAGGGGAAGGCTTTCTTT. Its protein is CASSLDEQGKAFF.

The table lists this clone with a count of one. The rearrangement uses TRBV5-6 and TRBJ1-2, with 9 nucleotides matching TRBD1. There are 14 residues in the CDR3. Germline loops: CDR1 SGHDT, CDR2 YYEEEE. V was clipped by 1 base and J by 8 bases; unmatched bases: 6. CDR3 coding DNA: TGTGCCAGCAGCTTGCACAGGGGGCTGGGAGGCTACACCTTC. Amino acids: CASSLHRGLGGYTF.

This clone was seen more than once but under ten times. The rearrangement joins TRBV24-1 to TRBJ2-7; 8 positions match TRBD1. The germline V gene encodes CDR1 KGHDR and CDR2 SFDVKD. V dropped 2 bases and J dropped 5; count of bases not matched to a gene: 7. The CDR3 contains 15 residues. The CDR3 nucleotides are TGTGCCACCAGTGATTCCGGGACAGGCATGAACGAGCAGTACTTC. Residues: CATSDSGTGMNEQYF.

The chain uses TRBV6-1 and TRBJ2-2; 9 bases map to TRBD1. The CDR3 contains 17 residues. V gave up 0 bases and J gave up 5 bases; unmatched junction bases: 7. From germline, CDR1 is MNHNS and CDR2 SASEGT. The CDR3 sequence: CASSEALGQGKTGELFF. The CDR3 DNA is TGTGCCAGCAGTGAAGCGCTGGGACAGGGAAAAACCGGGGAGCTGTTTTTT.

This clone was counted once. This chain connects TRBV5-1 to TRBJ1-2; possibly TRBD1 for D (6 bases). V shed 4 bases and J shed 4 bases, with 14 bases lying between them. The CDR3 length is 14 residues. Per the germline V gene, CDR1 is SGHRS and CDR2 is YFSETQ. The CDR3 reads CASSVGQSSYGYTF. DNA for the CDR3: TGCGCCAGCAGCGTTGGACAGAGCTCCTATGGCTACACCTTC.

This clone was observed a single time. CDR3: CASRTGGSTNYGYTF. The CDR3 coding sequence is TGTGCCAGCAGGACGGGGGGGTCCACTAACTATGGCTACACCTTC. This chain connects TRBV6-5 to TRBJ1-2; possibly TRBD1 for D (5 bases). The CDR3 covers 15 residues. Trimming left V 6 bases short and J 0 bases short, with 14 bases between. Germline V gene lookup returns CDR1 MNHEY and CDR2 SVGAGI.

The rearrangement links TRBV10-1 to TRBJ1-1; no reliable D call. Trimming shortened V by 3 bases and J by 0 bases, and 8 bases separated the two germline ends. From germline, CDR1 is WNHNN and CDR2 SYGVQD (reference sequence). This CDR3 has 14 residues. The DNA of the CDR3 is TGCGCCAGCAGTGATTGTGCAGTGAACACTGAAGCTTTCTTT. The encoded protein is CASSDCAVNTEAFF.

In this sample, this clone turned up a few times. The chain couples TRBV5-1 to TRBJ1-2, with a tentative D call TRBD1 (5 bases). V lost 1 base, J lost 8 bases, and 15 bases lay in between. The CDR3 is 14 amino acids. Germline CDR1 SGHRS, CDR2 YFSETQ. The CDR3 reads CASSLSPGSRGYTF. DNA for the CDR3: TGCGCCAGCAGCTTGTCTCCAGGGTCGAGGGGCTACACCTTC.

The chain has TRBV7-8 and TRBJ2-3; D gene uncertain. Germline values: CDR1 SGHVS, CDR2 FQNEAQ. The CDR3 loop spans 13 amino acids. Trimming stripped 4 bases from V and 2 bases from J, with 7 bases between. DNA for the CDR3: TGTGCCAGCAGCTCCTACCCCACAGATACGCAGTATTTT. Translating it yields CASSSYPTDTQYF.

The genes are TRBV27 and TRBJ1-6; a weak D match, TRBD1 (5 bases). The germline CDR1 and CDR2 sequences are MNHEY and SMNVEV (reference sequence). CDR3 length: 16 residues. Deletions cut 5 bases from V and 3 bases from J, with 14 bases between. The CDR3 loop is CASSLSGGLYNSPLHF. The CDR3 DNA reads TGTGCCAGCAGTCTCTCGGGGGGACTCTATAATTCACCCCTCCACTTT.

This sequence joins TRBV2 and TRBJ1-3; 12 positions agree with TRBD1. The CDR3 contains 18 residues. The germline V gene encodes CDR1 SNHLY and CDR2 FYNNEI. V lost 5 bases, J lost 3 bases, and 11 bases stayed unmatched. DNA of the CDR3: TGTGCCAGCAGTAGCGGGACAGGGGGCTATTCTGGTGGAAACACCATATATTTT. As protein: CASSSGTGGYSGGNTIYF.